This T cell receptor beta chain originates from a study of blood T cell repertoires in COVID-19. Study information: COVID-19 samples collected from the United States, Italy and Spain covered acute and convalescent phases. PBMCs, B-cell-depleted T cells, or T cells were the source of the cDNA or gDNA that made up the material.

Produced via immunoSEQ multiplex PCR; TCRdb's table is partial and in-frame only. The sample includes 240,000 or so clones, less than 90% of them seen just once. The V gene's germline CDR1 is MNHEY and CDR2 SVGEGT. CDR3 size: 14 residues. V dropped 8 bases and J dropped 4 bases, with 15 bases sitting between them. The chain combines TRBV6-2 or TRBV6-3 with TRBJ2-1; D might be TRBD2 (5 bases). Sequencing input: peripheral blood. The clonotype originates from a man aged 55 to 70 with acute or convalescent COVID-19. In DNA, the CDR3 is TGTGCCAGCGGCCCCCGGAGGCAGTACAATGAGCAGTTCTTC. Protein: CASGPRRQYNEQFF.